The TCR beta chain under discussion was sequenced for a study of blood T cell repertoires in COVID-19. The method was immunoSEQ multiplex PCR; TCRdb's version includes in-frame clones alone and lacks a portion of them. The sample has over 95,000 clones, more than 70% seen once. Germline V gene sequence: CDR1 ENHRY, CDR2 SYGVKD. The V segment lost 3 bases and the J segment 4 bases; nucleotides outside the gene matches: 9. This CDR3 has 16 amino acids. The receptor's source is a woman aged 60 to 75 with COVID-19, enrolled during active disease. The chain uses TRBV10-3 and TRBJ2-7; 10 bases are a match to TRBD2. Source material: peripheral blood. The CDR3, as DNA: TGTGCCATCAGTGACCGGGGGGCTAGCGGGGGTTACGAGCAGTACTTC. It encodes CAISDRGASGGYEQYF.